In its sample, the clone carrying this TCR beta chain was seen a few times. The data were obtained in a study of blood T cells in healthy people across ages. Through a sample-barcoded 5' primer and a J-beta primer mix, a second PCR was run for about 6 to 11 cycles. Using its own MiXCR run on the 5' RACE reads, TCRdb lists one record per CDR3 protein. Of roughly 500,000 distinct CDR3 sequences listed, approximately 25% are singletons. Germline CDR1 and CDR2: LGHNA and YSLEER. The CDR3 consists of 14 residues. V was clipped by 3 bases and J by 0 bases, with 8 bases between them. The receptor was isolated from a woman in her sixties or seventies in good health. V usage is TRBV4-3 and J usage is TRBJ1-1; D gene uncertain. Sequenced: blood. CDR3 sequence: CASSQSQMNTEAFF. Written as DNA, the CDR3 is TGCGCCAGCAGCCAGTCACAGATGAACACTGAAGCTTTCTTT.